This passage covers 24 T cell receptor beta chains from one sample sequenced in a study of control samples from healthy donors and cancer patients. Profiled with immunoSEQ multiplex PCR; TCRdb holds only in-frame clones, not every one. Of roughly 400,000 clones in the sample, 90% were seen once. The sample taken for sequencing was PBMCs. The source of these receptors is a man in his forties or fifties with head and neck cancer.

V and J are TRBV28 and TRBJ1-4, with D tentatively TRBD1 (5 bases). CDR3 length equals 16 residues. Per the germline V gene, CDR1 is MDHEN and CDR2 is SYDVKM. With 7 bases removed from V and 0 bases from J, the gap between germline ends came to 15 bases. The CDR3 reads CASMGDSYATNEKLFF. The CDR3 DNA reads as TGTGCCAGCATGGGTGACAGCTATGCAACTAATGAAAAACTGTTTTTT.

This rearrangement joins TRBV28 to TRBJ1-4; unclear D gene. The CDR3 covers 15 residues. Trimming cost V 6 bases and J 0 bases, with 11 bases left between them. Germline-derived CDR1 and CDR2 are MDHEN and SYDVKM. CDR3 DNA: TGTGCCAGCAGCCCCGGGTATGCAACTAATGAAAAACTGTTTTTT. This encodes CASSPGYATNEKLFF.

In its sample, this clone was seen once. The chain carries TRBV6-5 and TRBJ1-1, with D perhaps matching TRBD1 (5 bases). The CDR3 spans 13 residues. Looked up from germline, CDR1 is MNHEY and CDR2 is SVGAGI. V dropped 4 bases and J dropped 8 bases, with 14 bases sitting between them. CDR3 amino acids: CASSLGTKGEAFF. The CDR3 DNA sequence: TGTGCCAGCAGTTTAGGGACGAAGGGAGAAGCTTTCTTT.

The chain links TRBV12-5 to TRBJ2-7; 10 bases line up with TRBD1. The CDR3 has 14 residues. In germline, CDR1 is LGHNT, CDR2 FRNRAP. V was clipped by 2 bases and J by 7 bases; unmatched bases: 5. DNA of the CDR3: TGTGCTAGTGGTTTGCGGACAGGGGGTTGGGAGCAGTACTTC. Amino acids: CASGLRTGGWEQYF.

The rearrangement joins TRBV7-3 to TRBJ2-7; D uncertain. V was pared by 5 bases and J by 0 bases, with 8 bases between. The CDR3 spans 13 residues. Germline CDR1 is SGHTA and CDR2 is FQGTGA. The CDR3 coding sequence is TGTGCCAGCAGCGCCTCCCCCTCCTACGAGCAGTACTTC. Protein product: CASSASPSYEQYF. Complete variable domain (other parts from reference TRBV7-3 and TRBJ2-7): GAGVSQTPSNKVTEKGKYVELRCDPISGHTALYWYRQSLGQGPEFLIYFQGTGAADDSGLPNDRFFAVRPEGSVSTLKIQRTERGDSAVYLCASSASPSYEQYFGPGTRLTVT.

In this sample, this clone turned up once. The CDR3 bases are TGTGCCAGCAAGGGACAGGGAGGATACAATGAGCAGTTCTTC. This gives the protein CASKGQGGYNEQFF. The V gene is TRBV11-2, the J gene TRBJ2-1; 9 bases are shared with TRBD1. The germline V gene has CDR1 SGHAT and CDR2 FQNNGV. J lost 4 bases, V lost 7 bases, and 5 bases had no gene match. The CDR3 runs to 14 residues. Variable domain in full (rest from reference TRBV11-2 and TRBJ2-1): EAGVAQSPRYKIIEKRQSVAFWCNPISGHATLYWYQQILGQGPKLLIQFQNNGVVDDSQLPKDRFSAERLKGVDSTLKIQPAKLEDSAVYLCASKGQGGYNEQFFGPGTRLTVL.

The chain combines TRBV30 with TRBJ1-1, with TRBD1 identical over 7 bases. V lost 5 bases to trimming and J lost 6 bases; unmatched junction nucleotides: 6. Germline V gene sequence: CDR1 GTSNPN, CDR2 SVGIG (reference sequence). This CDR3 contains 12 residues. CDR3 nucleotide sequence: TGTGCCTGGGGGACAGAAGGACCTGAAGCTTTCTTT. Its translation: CAWGTEGPEAFF.

The genes are TRBV25-1 and TRBJ2-2, with D unresolved. The V end was cut by 2 bases, the J end by 1 base, with 11 bases between. Germline V gene sequence: CDR1 MGHDK, CDR2 SYGVNS. CDR3 length equals 16 residues. The CDR3, as DNA: TGTGCCAGCAGTGAACCCGGGTCCTTGAACACCGGGGAGCTGTTTTTT. Amino acid sequence: CASSEPGSLNTGELFF.

The table lists this clone with a count of one. One end of the junction varies from germline; a read error may be responsible. V gene TRBV27 combines with J gene TRBJ2-1, with 14 bases identical to TRBD2. The germline V gene has CDR1 MNHEY and CDR2 SMNVEV (reference sequence). CDR3 length: 16 residues. CDR3 bases: TGTGCCAGCAGTCCCCGGACTAGCGGGAGGAATAATGAGCGGTTCTTC. The encoded protein is CASSPRTSGRNNERFF.

V usage is TRBV6-1 and J usage is TRBJ1-5; D not resolved. Trimming took off 3 bases at V and 1 base at J, with 7 bases between the two ends. The germline V gene has CDR1 MNHNS and CDR2 SASEGT. The CDR3 extends over 14 amino acids. CDR3 in amino acids: CASSDAGSNQPQHF. CDR3 DNA: TGTGCCAGCAGTGACGCGGGAAGCAATCAGCCCCAGCATTTT.

As regards this clone: The identical CDR3 is also encoded by other nucleotide sequences in the sample. The V gene is TRBV7-6, the J gene TRBJ2-1; possibly TRBD2 for D (6 bases). This CDR3 contains 15 residues. V was shortened by 3 bases and J by 4 bases, with 13 bases between the two germline ends. The germline V gene has CDR1 SGHVS and CDR2 FNYEAQ. The CDR3 protein is CASSFFGGKYNEQFF. CDR3 DNA: TGTGCCAGCAGCTTTTTTGGCGGGAAGTACAATGAGCAGTTCTTC.

The chain links TRBV27 to TRBJ2-2, with D uncertain. Germline V lookup: CDR1 MNHEY, CDR2 SMNVEV (reference sequence). CDR3 size: 12 residues. V was cut by 8 bases and J by 0 bases, with 4 bases left in between. CDR3 in amino acids: CASGTNTGELFF. CDR3 nucleotide sequence: TGTGCCAGCGGCACGAACACCGGGGAGCTGTTTTTT.

The chain employs TRBV7-3 and TRBJ2-5; 9 positions agree with TRBD2. The germline V gene has CDR1 SGHTA and CDR2 FQGTGA. V lost 3 bases to trimming and J lost 4 bases; unmatched junction nucleotides: 6. CDR3 size: 15 residues. The CDR3 sequence is CASSFSSGGRETQYF. For the CDR3, the DNA is TGTGCCAGCAGCTTCAGTAGCGGGGGACGAGAGACCCAGTACTTC.

This rearrangement joins TRBV7-9 to TRBJ2-2; 8 nucleotides agree with TRBD2. The V segment lost 3 bases and the J segment 5 bases; nucleotides outside the gene matches: 5. CDR3 length equals 15 residues. Germline loops: CDR1 SEHNR, CDR2 FQNEAQ (reference sequence). The CDR3 DNA sequence: TGTGCCAGCAGCTTCGACGGGAGGGGAACCGGGGAGCTGTTTTTT. Translated: CASSFDGRGTGELFF.

The chain combines TRBV9 with TRBJ2-5; 7 nucleotides line up with TRBD2. This CDR3 has 14 amino acids. The V gene's germline CDR1 is SGDLS and CDR2 YYNGEE. V lost 0 bases to trimming and J lost 3 bases; unmatched junction nucleotides: 2. CDR3 protein: CASSVGLAEETQYF. Here the CDR3 DNA reads TGTGCCAGCAGCGTAGGACTAGCAGAAGAGACCCAGTACTTC. The full variable domain, rest sourced from reference TRBV9 and TRBJ2-5, is DSGVTQTPKHLITATGQRVTLRCSPRSGDLSVYWYQQSLDQGLQFLIQYYNGEERAKGNILERFSAQQFPDLHSELNLSSLELGDSALYFCASSVGLAEETQYFGPGTRLLVL.

The chain recombines TRBV18 with TRBJ1-1; unclear D gene. The V and J ends lost 3 bases and 0 bases respectively, with 11 bases between them. Germline-derived CDR1 and CDR2 are KGHSH and LQKENI. The CDR3 length is 15 residues. CDR3 nucleotide sequence: TGTGCCAGCTCACCTCTTGGTTCTATGAACACTGAAGCTTTCTTT. It yields the protein CASSPLGSMNTEAFF.

As for this clone: One end of the junction varies from germline; a read error may be responsible. The same CDR3 arises from other DNA sequences in this sample as well. The CDR3 protein is CASSYGTEVTEAFF. In DNA form, the CDR3 reads TGTGCCAGCAGTTATGGGACAGAAGTAACTGAAGCCTTCTTT. This sequence joins TRBV6-2 or TRBV6-3 and TRBJ1-1; the match to TRBD1 covers 7 bases. This CDR3 contains 14 residues. Germline V lookup: CDR1 MNHEY, CDR2 SVGEGT.

V usage is TRBV19 and J usage is TRBJ1-5; 10 nucleotides align to TRBD1. CDR1 and CDR2 from the germline V gene are LNHDA and SQIVND (reference sequence). This CDR3 comprises 20 residues. The V segment lost 1 base and the J segment 1 base; nucleotides outside the gene matches: 13. The CDR3 region is CASSIVFGTGDYTSNQPQHF. The CDR3 DNA reads TGTGCCAGTAGTATAGTTTTCGGGACAGGGGACTATACGAGCAATCAGCCCCAGCATTTT.

The rearrangement links TRBV28 to TRBJ1-6; TRBD1 matches at 8 bases. Germline CDR1 and CDR2: MDHEN and SYDVKM. The ends lost 1 base at V and 7 bases at J; junction bases unmatched: 3. This CDR3 comprises 15 residues. This chain's CDR3 is CASSLSAGGNSPLHF. The CDR3 bases are TGTGCCAGCAGTTTATCGGCAGGGGGCAATTCACCCCTCCACTTT.

The V and J genes are TRBV6-1 and TRBJ1-6, with D unresolved. From germline, CDR1 is MNHNS and CDR2 SASEGT. The V end was cut by 1 base, the J end by 11 bases, with 9 bases between. There are 13 residues in the CDR3. DNA for the CDR3: TGTGCCAGCAGTGAAGGGTATCGAGCACCCCTCCACTTT. Residues: CASSEGYRAPLHF.

Worth noting for this clone: Other DNA sequences in this specimen translate into the identical CDR3. V and J are TRBV9 and TRBJ1-1; D may be TRBD1 (6 bases). Germline CDR1 and CDR2: SGDLS and YYNGEE. The CDR3 runs 13 residues. V was cut by 3 bases and J by 5 bases, with 11 bases left in between. The CDR3 bases are TGTGCCAGCAGCGGTCAGGGGAATACTGAAGCTTTCTTT. Translation: CASSGQGNTEAFF. The complete variable domain, with remaining parts taken from reference TRBV9 and TRBJ1-1, reads DSGVTQTPKHLITATGQRVTLRCSPRSGDLSVYWYQQSLDQGLQFLIQYYNGEERAKGNILERFSAQQFPDLHSELNLSSLELGDSALYFCASSGQGNTEAFFGQGTRLTVV.

The chain couples TRBV9 to TRBJ1-2; D ambiguous. The CDR3 sequence is 14 residues long. CDR1 and CDR2 (germline): SGDLS, YYNGEE. Between the trimmed V and J ends, which lost 0 bases and 2 bases, there was a span of 8 bases. DNA for the CDR3: TGTGCCAGCAGCGTAGGGAGCGCAAACTATGGCTACACCTTC. Protein: CASSVGSANYGYTF.

The CDR3 region is CASSPGKESSYNSPLHF. The CDR3 DNA follows: TGTGCCAGCAGCCCCGGCAAGGAGAGCTCCTATAATTCACCCCTCCACTTT. The chain recombines TRBV5-6 with TRBJ1-6; no reliable D call. Per germline, CDR1 SGHDT and CDR2 YYEEEE. This CDR3 has 17 amino acids. The ends were cut back, 4 bases at V and 0 bases at J, with 14 bases in the middle.

The V gene is TRBV6-2 or TRBV6-3, the J gene TRBJ2-7, with D perhaps TRBD1 (6 bases). Germline CDR1 is MNHEY and CDR2 is SVGEGT. Trimming removed 2 bases at V and 1 base at J, with 15 bases between. This CDR3 is built from 16 residues. CDR3 in DNA: TGTGCCAGCAGTTACCGCACAGGGCTCCCGTCCTACGAGCAGTACTTC. This gives the protein CASSYRTGLPSYEQYF.